The sequence of this T cell receptor beta chain was determined in a study of glioma-infiltrating T cells after dendritic cell vaccination (dated by TCRdb to the mid-2010s). Looking at the study overall: The cohort included 15 or so glioblastoma patients drawn from Phase I and II dendritic cell vaccination trials, of whom 9 were newly diagnosed and 6 had recurrent disease. Between 2003 and 2012, the patients were given dendritic cell vaccination pulsed with autologous tumor lysate. The vaccine consisted of monocyte-derived dendritic cells cultured less than nine days with IL-4 and GM-CSF, then pulsed overnight with autologous tumor lysate. Each patient got three intradermal injections of the dendritic cell vaccine, spaced at biweekly intervals, in the arm below the axilla. Deep sequencing of TCR beta CDR3 regions was used to quantify tumor-infiltrating lymphocyte content and compare tumor and blood repertoires in dendritic cell-vaccinated glioblastoma patients. TCR sequencing metrics, including TIL content and tumor-blood repertoire overlap, were correlated with survival after dendritic cell vaccination. Results and caveats for the whole study, not just this receptor: No direct relationship between TCR clonality and survival was found, suggesting a diverse polyclonal response may matter. The cohort was small and heterogeneous, with few patients having full blood and tumor sets and even fewer initial-recurrent tumor pairs. The response model built on TCR overlap across three groups was characterized as speculative, with prospective validation still needed. Higher estimated pretreatment TIL content predicted longer time to progression and overall survival after dendritic cell vaccination.

As to this clone: This receptor's antigen is unknown. Per-nucleotide qualities are absent, and no much larger clonotype sits a single base away.

V is pared back by 4 bases and J by 7 bases, with 9 bases lying between the germline termini. According to the germline V gene (reference sequence), CDR1 reads DFQATT and CDR2 reads SNEGSKA. From cysteine to phenylalanine, the CDR3 is 11 amino acids long. This entry keeps only the CDR3 DNA: 33 bases, framed from base 1. TCRB CDR3 regions were amplified from roughly 1.8 ug genomic DNA, or all available DNA if less, using the immunoSEQ assay. For multiplex PCR, 60 forward primers for TCR V beta segments and 13 reverse primers for J beta segments were used. To estimate the number of reads per starting template, synthetic control templates were added to each sample at limiting dilution. The Illumina HiSeq System generated sequencing reads of 87 bp. In the paper's pipeline: PCR and sequencing errors were removed by merging closely related sequences with a nearest neighbor algorithm. TCR overlap was measured as the percentage of unique tumor TCR beta sequences that were also present in the peripheral blood of the same patient. TCRdb provides this immuneACCESS table in a form limited to in-frame rearrangements. Some clones are lacking; in checked studies, under half of them reflect an unresolved V gene, and why the rest are absent is not known. From that table come the V and J calls and clone size; the DNA was used to work out D and trimming. This sample is represented by approximately 100,000 clones; approximately 81% of them were singletons. The ten largest clones add up to around 5.9% of the sample.

Patients were selected for having adequate residual fresh-frozen tumor tissue and more than two years of available survival data. None of the glioblastoma patients carried an isocitrate dehydrogenase mutation, although molecular status otherwise varied. PBMC were collected before vaccination, two weeks after the third vaccination, and at tumor progression if tumor progression occurred. The Qiagen DNeasy Blood extraction Kit was used to extract genomic DNA. The specimen was blood, collected before dendritic cell vaccination. The receptor comes from a human donor with glioblastoma. The sequence is built from TRBV20-1 and TRBJ2-3; a tentative D match to TRBD2 spans 5 bases. The nucleotides read TGCAGTGCTACCGAGGGAAATACGCAGTATTTT. It is translated as CSATEGNTQYF.